These T cell receptor beta chains were read from a single sample in a study of T-cell reconstitution after alpha-beta-depleted transplantation in children. TCRdb passed the PCR reads through MiXCR, listing each CDR3 protein once. The data show roughly 790,000 distinct CDR3 sequences, roughly 15% seen once. Sequenced here: PBMCs, mostly from graft donor cells, sampled 360 days after TCRalphabeta/CD19-depleted stem cell transplant. The receptors stem from a male patient aged 10 to 17 who had a stem cell transplant for acute lymphoblastic leukemia, so the T cells may come from the graft donor. Each CDR3 is given with its conserved first and last residue. The order of the fields is V gene, J gene, clone size, D gene, CDR3 DNA, CDR3 protein. The D gene is left open where the match is weak. For some rows the clone size is stated as once, few or many, or as a class when expanded; others skip it.

>TRBV3-1|TRBJ2-7|few|-
TGTGCCAGCAGCCACGGAGGTCTGGGGCAGTACTTC
CASSHGGLGQYF
>TRBV5-6|TRBJ2-5|few|-
TGTGCCAGCGAGTACTTCAGGGTGGAGACCCAGTACTTC
CASEYFRVETQYF
>TRBV12-3/TRBV12-4|TRBJ2-2|-|-
TGTGCCAGCAGTTTACCGGTCGGGGAGCTGTTTTTT
CASSLPVGELFF
>TRBV6-1|TRBJ2-1|few|-
TGTGCCACGCTGGCAGGGGCAGGGCGTAACAATGAGCAGTTCTTC
CATLAGAGRNNEQFF
>TRBV20-1|TRBJ1-6|-|TRBD1
TGCAGTGCTACAAAATCTAAAGGGGGCGCGTCACCCCTCCACTTT
CSATKSKGGASPLHF
>TRBV4-2|TRBJ1-5|many|-
TGTGCCAGCAGCTTCGAGGGGGGGAATCAGCCCCAGCATTTT
CASSFEGGNQPQHF
>TRBV19|TRBJ2-7|few|-
TGTGCCAGTATGAGGGGTTGGCACGGAGGAAGTTCGGGGTCCTACGAGCAGTACTTC
CASMRGWHGGSSGSYEQYF
>TRBV29-1|TRBJ2-5|many|TRBD1
TGCAGCGCCGGGGGGGACAGGGGACAAGAGACCCAGTACTTC
CSAGGDRGQETQYF
>TRBV29-1|TRBJ2-3|few|-
TGCAGCGCCGCACAGGGCCCCACAGATACGCAGTATTTT
CSAAQGPTDTQYF
>TRBV5-5|TRBJ2-4|-|-
TGTGCCAGCCGGGAGCCGCTAGCCAAAAACATTCAGTACTTC
CASREPLAKNIQYF
>TRBV20-1|TRBJ2-7|few|TRBD2
TGCAGTGCTAGAGGGACTAGCGGGGTCTACGAGCAGTACTTC
CSARGTSGVYEQYF
>TRBV15|TRBJ1-3|-|-
TGTGCCACCAGCTGGGGTCCCGGAAACACCATATATTTT
CATSWGPGNTIYF
>TRBV4-1|TRBJ2-1|few|TRBD2
TGCGCCAGCAGCCAAGTGGGACTAGCGGGAGTCGATGAGCAGTTCTTC
CASSQVGLAGVDEQFF
>TRBV6-5|TRBJ2-3|few|-
TGTGCCAGCAGTTACTTGACCGTGCCTGGCACAGATACGCAGTATTTT
CASSYLTVPGTDTQYF
>TRBV5-1|TRBJ2-5|few|-
TGCGCCAGCAGCTTGGGGACGGGGCCGGGGCAAGAGACCCAGTACTTC
CASSLGTGPGQETQYF
>TRBV18|TRBJ2-7|-|TRBD2
TGTGCCAGCTCCCCTCAGCGGGGGGAGCGGGGGTACGAGCAGTACTTC
CASSPQRGERGYEQYF
>TRBV12-3/TRBV12-4|TRBJ1-5|-|-
TGTGCCAGCAGTTCGACAGATAACAATCAGCCCCAGCATTTT
CASSSTDNNQPQHF
>TRBV6-5|TRBJ1-2|few|TRBD1
TGTGCCAGCAGTTACTCGAACCGGGACAGGGTGGAGTCCACCTTC
CASSYSNRDRVESTF
>TRBV5-1|TRBJ1-1|many|-
TGCGCCAGTCTCCCAACGACAGCAGGCACTGAAGCTTTCTTT
CASLPTTAGTEAFF
>TRBV5-1|TRBJ2-3|-|TRBD1
TGCGCCAGTAGCCGGGACAGGGGAGATACGCAGTATTTT
CASSRDRGDTQYF
>TRBV19|TRBJ1-2|few|-
TGTGCCAGTAAACAGAACTATGGCTACACCTTC
CASKQNYGYTF
>TRBV18|TRBJ1-1|many|-
TGTGCCAGCAGCCCCGGGAACACTGAAGCTTTCTTT
CASSPGNTEAFF
>TRBV29-1|TRBJ1-1|many|-
TGCAGCGTGGGGTCACTTGAAGCTTTCTTT
CSVGSLEAFF
>TRBV5-1|TRBJ2-2|-|TRBD2
TGCGCCAGCAGCTTGGCTGGACTAGCGGCCACCGGGGAGCTGTTTTTT
CASSLAGLAATGELFF
>TRBV6-1|TRBJ2-3|-|TRBD1
TGTGCCAGCAGTCTCACGTCCGGGACAGGGGGCGCCTGGTACGGGCAGTATTTT
CASSLTSGTGGAWYGQYF
>TRBV7-7|TRBJ2-1|few|-
TGTGCCAGCAGCTCCGGGGGGCCCGGCAATGAGCAGTTCTTC
CASSSGGPGNEQFF
>TRBV4-1|TRBJ1-4|-|-
TGCGCCAGCAGCCAAGTTTTCGGTAACCGTAATGAAAAACTGTTTTTT
CASSQVFGNRNEKLFF
>TRBV12-3/TRBV12-4|TRBJ2-3|many|-
TGTGCCAGCAGCTTAGTGGCAGGAGGCACAGATACGCAGTATTTT
CASSLVAGGTDTQYF
>TRBV24-1|TRBJ2-7|few|-
TGTGCCACCAGTGATTGTCCGGGGCGGAAGCCCTACGAGCAGTACTTC
CATSDCPGRKPYEQYF
>TRBV7-3|TRBJ2-1|few|TRBD2
TGTGCCAGCAGCTTAACTTGGGGGGGATACAATGAGCAGTTCTTC
CASSLTWGGYNEQFF
>TRBV5-4|TRBJ2-1|few|TRBD2
TGTGCCAGCAGCTTGGCCGGTGCGGGAGCGGGCTACAATGAGCAGTTCTTC
CASSLAGAGAGYNEQFF
>TRBV30|TRBJ1-4|few|-
TGTGCCTGGAGTCTTTTGATAGGGATTAATGAAAAACTGTTTTTT
CAWSLLIGINEKLFF
>TRBV5-1|TRBJ1-2|-|TRBD1
TGCGCCAGCAGCTTGCCGGGACAGGGCCACTATGGCTACACCTTC
CASSLPGQGHYGYTF
>TRBV12-3/TRBV12-4|TRBJ1-3|few|TRBD1
TGTGCCAGCACGCAAACGGGACAGGTCATATATTTT
CASTQTGQVIYF
>TRBV30|TRBJ2-2|-|-
TGTGCCGGACCCAGATCCTCCACCGGGGAGCTGTTTTTT
CAGPRSSTGELFF
>TRBV4-1|TRBJ2-3|-|-
TGCGCCAGCAGCCAAGATCCCCGGGCGCCCCTAGCAGGAGGGCCCGGTACGGATACGCAGTATTTT
CASSQDPRAPLAGGPGTDTQYF